Described below is a single T cell receptor beta chain sequence and its context. This clonotype was seen a handful of times. The target of this receptor is not known. It has no much larger one-base neighbor in the sample; base qualities were not kept. The sample comes from a study of post-analysis software for immune sequencing data (dated by TCRdb to the mid-2010s). General notes on the study: Recorded disease courses included relapsing-remitting, secondary progressive and progressive-relapsing multiple sclerosis, with some patients lacking subtype annotation. The multiple sclerosis patient repertoires were compared with some twelve previously published healthy control repertoires from donors aged roughly 6 to 27 years. A subset of samples was prepared in parallel using single-end sample barcoding, then pooled and co-amplified after Illumina adapter ligation.

At the junction V is shortened by 6 bases and J by 0 bases, with 14 bases in between. The CDR3 spans 15 residues, from the cysteine through the phenylalanine. Only the CDR3 DNA stays, 45 bases, in frame from base 1. Looking up the germline V gene (reference sequence) yields CDR1 DFQATT and CDR2 SNEGSKA. General study outcomes and caveats: Significantly higher frequencies in patients than in controls were found for five or six TRBV segments, including TRBV5-6, TRBV5-1 and TRBV20-1. Multiple sclerosis patients had significantly lower normalized Chao1 diversity than controls, a result that suggests substantial peripheral T-cell clonal expansion. The control group was slightly older than the multiple sclerosis patient group. Direct clustering with F measure revealed strong co-clustering of samples prepared in the same batch, which led to a batch-effect correction.

Libraries came from PCR. Sequenced using an Illumina HiSeq 2500. Unique molecular identifiers were incorporated into TCR beta cDNA libraries to reduce PCR and sequencing biases. Approximately 500,000 cDNA molecules were obtained per 1 to 10 million input T cells, so each molecule approximated one T cell. The same protocol used for the earlier healthy control dataset was applied to prepare and sequence the patient libraries. Within a given batch, samples were prepared together, multiplexed and sequenced on the same HiSeq lane. On the study's bioinformatics: MIGEC handled the raw barcoded reads, throwing out single-read molecular identifier groups before consensus assembly and CDR3 extraction. Clonotype tables were post-analysed with VDJtools, and diversity was normalized by down-sampling all datasets to the smallest sample size. Repertoire overlap clustering matched CDR3 amino acid but not nucleotide sequences to correct batch-related cross-sample contamination. TCRdb reprocessed the public reads (quality trimming at Q25 with fastp, clone calling with MiXCR) and kept in-frame beta chains. Rows merge per CDR3 protein into single entries with the most common DNA and genes. The V and J calls come from TCRdb's annotation, not from the publication. This sample is represented by around 400,000 distinct CDR3 sequences; 39% of them were singletons. The ten largest clones add up to about 8% of the sample.

TCR beta repertoires were profiled from peripheral blood of approximately 13 young patients with multiple sclerosis to demonstrate the VDJtools post-analysis software. The patients with multiple sclerosis were children and adolescents between roughly 6 and 17 years of age. The chain uses TRBV20-1 and TRBJ2-2; the D segment may tentatively be TRBD1 or TRBD2, each giving 6 matched bases. The sequenced sample consisted of blood. The sequence was collected from a girl aged 2-10 years with multiple sclerosis. The CDR3 loop reads CSACVGGPNTGELFF. The DNA sequence is TGCAGTGCCTGTGTGGGGGGCCCGAACACCGGGGAGCTGTTTTTT.